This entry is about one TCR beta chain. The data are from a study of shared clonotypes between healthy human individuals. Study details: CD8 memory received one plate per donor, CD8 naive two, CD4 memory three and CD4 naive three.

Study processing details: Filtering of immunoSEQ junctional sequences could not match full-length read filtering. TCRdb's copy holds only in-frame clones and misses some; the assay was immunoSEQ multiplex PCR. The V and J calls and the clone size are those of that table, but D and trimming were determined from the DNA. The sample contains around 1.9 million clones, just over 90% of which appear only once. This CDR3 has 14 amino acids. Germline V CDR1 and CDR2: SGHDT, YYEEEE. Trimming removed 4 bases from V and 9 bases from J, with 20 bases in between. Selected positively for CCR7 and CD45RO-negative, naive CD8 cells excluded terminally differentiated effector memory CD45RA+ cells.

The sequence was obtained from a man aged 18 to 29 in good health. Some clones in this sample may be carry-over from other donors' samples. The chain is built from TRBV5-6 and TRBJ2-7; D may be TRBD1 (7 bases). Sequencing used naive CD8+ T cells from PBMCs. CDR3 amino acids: CASSTGAGPMGQYF. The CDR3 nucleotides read TGTGCCAGCAGCACAGGGGCGGGGCCGATGGGGCAGTACTTC. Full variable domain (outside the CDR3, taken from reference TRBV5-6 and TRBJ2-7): DAGVTQSPTHLIKTRGQQVTLRCSPKSGHDTVSWYQQALGQGPQFIFQYYEEEERQRGNFPDRFSGHQFPNYSSELNVNALLLGDSALYLCASSTGAGPMGQYFGPGTRLTVT.